The rows below give T cell receptor beta chains drawn from one sample of a study of blood T cell repertoires in COVID-19. Measured with immunoSEQ multiplex PCR; TCRdb has only the in-frame clones, and not every one. The data hold approximately 300,000 clones, with roughly 90% observed a single time. What was sequenced was PBMCs or T cells enriched from blood (not recorded which). The source is a woman in her twenties or thirties who had recovered from COVID-19. Both conserved end residues are part of each CDR3. A D gene is named only where the DNA matches it firmly. Not every row has a clone size; where given, it reads once, few, many or a size class.

NA	TRBV6-2/TRBV6-3	TRBJ2-7	NA	CASSYTYNEQYF	TGTGCCAGCAGTTACACATATAACGAGCAGTACTTC
many	TRBV5-1	TRBJ2-5	TRBD2	CASSFGTSGGQETQYF	TGCGCCAGCAGCTTCGGGACTAGCGGGGGGCAAGAGACCCAGTACTTC
NA	TRBV5-1	TRBJ2-7	TRBD1	CASRFGQGRDEQYF	TGCGCCAGCAGGTTTGGACAGGGAAGAGACGAGCAGTACTTC
NA	TRBV2	TRBJ1-2	TRBD1	CASGDRVDGYTF	TGTGCCAGCGGCGACAGGGTGGATGGCTACACCTTC
NA	TRBV18	TRBJ1-6	TRBD1	CASSPRTGILNSPLHF	TGTGCCAGCTCACCACGGACAGGGATCCTCAATTCACCCCTCCACTTT
few	TRBV12-3/TRBV12-4	TRBJ1-6	NA	CASSLGGPLHF	TGTGCCAGCAGTTTAGGCGGGCCCCTCCACTTT
NA	TRBV3-1/TRBV3-2	TRBJ2-7	TRBD1	CASSQVDRGYEQYF	TGTGCCAGCAGCCAAGTGGACAGGGGGTACGAGCAGTACTTC
NA	TRBV7-2	TRBJ1-1	NA	CASSPGTGSETEAFF	TGTGCCAGCAGCCCTGGTACAGGGTCGGAGACTGAAGCTTTCTTT
NA	TRBV28	TRBJ2-5	NA	CASSRGMGVETQYF	TGTGCCAGCAGCCGCGGGATGGGGGTGGAGACCCAGTACTTC
NA	TRBV3-1/TRBV3-2	TRBJ1-2	TRBD1	CASSHPLSGQGHYGYTF	TGTGCCAGCAGCCATCCTTTATCGGGACAGGGGCATTATGGCTACACCTTC
NA	TRBV27	TRBJ2-7	NA	CASRPRDSYEQYF	TGTGCCAGCAGACCCAGGGACTCCTACGAGCAGTACTTC
NA	TRBV29-1	TRBJ2-1	TRBD2	CSVERRLAGNEQFF	TGCAGCGTTGAAAGGAGACTAGCGGGAAATGAGCAGTTCTTC
NA	TRBV19	TRBJ1-2	TRBD1	CASSPQQGAQRNGYTF	TGTGCCAGTAGTCCCCAACAGGGGGCGCAACGCAATGGCTACACCTTC
NA	TRBV28	TRBJ1-4	TRBD1	CASSETGGANEKLFF	TGTGCCAGCAGTGAGACAGGGGGCGCAAATGAAAAACTGTTTTTT
NA	TRBV3-1/TRBV3-2	TRBJ2-7	TRBD1	CASRRTGGSYEQYF	TGTGCCAGCAGGCGGACAGGGGGCTCCTACGAGCAGTACTTC
NA	TRBV19	TRBJ2-7	TRBD1	CASSTGGRSYEQYF	TGTGCCAGTAGTACAGGGGGCCGCTCCTACGAGCAGTACTTC
NA	TRBV2	TRBJ1-4	NA	CASKDRATNEKLFF	TGTGCCAGCAAGGACAGAGCAACTAATGAAAAACTGTTTTTT
once	TRBV4-1	TRBJ1-1	NA	CASSQGVRHPNTEAFF	TGCGCCAGCAGCCAAGGTGTCAGGCATCCGAACACTGAAGCTTTCTTT
once	TRBV28	TRBJ2-5	TRBD2	CASKNSGGRQETQYF	TGTGCCAGCAAGAACAGCGGGGGGCGCCAAGAGACCCAGTACTTC
NA	TRBV4-3	TRBJ2-1	NA	CASSQAHPGSYSYNEQFF	TGCGCCAGCAGCCAGGCCCATCCCGGGAGTTACTCCTACAATGAGCAGTTCTTC
NA	TRBV7-8	TRBJ1-5	NA	CASSQSPADQPQHF	TGTGCCAGCAGCCAAAGCCCCGCCGATCAGCCCCAGCATTTT
NA	TRBV7-2	TRBJ2-3	TRBD2	CASSLALSGSPDTQYF	TGTGCCAGCAGCTTAGCGCTTAGCGGGAGTCCCGATACGCAGTATTTT
NA	TRBV3-1/TRBV3-2	TRBJ2-3	NA	CASSQVVTGTDTQYF	TGTGCCAGCAGCCAAGTGGTAACGGGCACAGATACGCAGTATTTT
NA	TRBV18	TRBJ2-5	TRBD1	CASSPRTGQRETQYF	TGTGCCAGCTCCCCCCGGACAGGGCAAAGGGAGACCCAGTACTTC
NA	TRBV3-1/TRBV3-2	TRBJ1-1	NA	CASSQVEGTEAFF	TGTGCCAGCAGCCAAGTGGAGGGAACTGAAGCTTTCTTT
NA	TRBV18	TRBJ1-5	NA	CASSPGRDQPQHF	TGTGCCAGCTCACCTGGCAGGGATCAGCCCCAGCATTTT
NA	TRBV5-8	TRBJ1-2	TRBD1	CASSSRTGGNYGYTF	TGTGCCAGCAGCTCGAGGACAGGGGGCAACTATGGCTACACCTTC
NA	TRBV7-2	TRBJ2-7	NA	CASSLSLNSYEQYF	TGTGCCAGCAGCTTATCCCTAAACTCCTACGAGCAGTACTTC
NA	TRBV6-1	TRBJ1-1	NA	CASSGTVEAFF	TGTGCCAGCAGTGGGACAGTCGAAGCTTTCTTT
NA	TRBV4-3	TRBJ2-7	NA	CASSQEAVLSYEQYF	TGCGCCAGCAGCCAAGAGGCAGTTCTCTCCTACGAGCAGTACTTC
NA	TRBV30	TRBJ1-4	NA	CAWSVRGTPGKEKLFF	TGTGCCTGGAGTGTAAGAGGGACTCCCGGCAAGGAAAAACTGTTTTTT
NA	TRBV9	TRBJ2-5	NA	CASSVARQGGSETQYF	TGTGCCAGCAGCGTAGCGAGACAGGGAGGTTCAGAGACCCAGTACTTC
once	TRBV5-1	TRBJ2-7	TRBD2	CASSYSSGSPYEQYF	TGCGCCAGCAGCTACTCTAGCGGGTCCCCCTACGAGCAGTACTTC
NA	TRBV2	TRBJ1-6	NA	CASSDEREPGTLHF	TGTGCCAGCAGTGATGAGAGGGAGCCGGGGACCCTCCACTTT
NA	TRBV5-6	TRBJ2-7	NA	CASSFFDRSLYEQYF	TGTGCCAGCAGCTTTTTCGACAGGTCCCTCTACGAGCAGTACTTC
NA	TRBV3-1/TRBV3-2	TRBJ2-7	NA	CASSRGREQYF	TGTGCCAGCAGCCGGGGGAGGGAGCAGTACTTC
few	TRBV24-1	TRBJ2-5	NA	CATSDRQETQYF	TGTGCCACCAGTGACAGGCAAGAGACCCAGTACTTC
NA	TRBV6-5	TRBJ2-7	TRBD1	CASSLTGTGFGEQYF	TGTGCCAGCAGCCTCACCGGGACAGGGTTCGGTGAGCAGTACTTC
NA	TRBV5-8	TRBJ1-4	NA	CASSLEGRDGEKLFF	TGTGCCAGCAGCTTGGAGGGCAGGGATGGTGAAAAACTGTTTTTT
few	TRBV4-3	TRBJ2-1	NA	CASSQAQKEQFF	TGCGCCAGCAGCCAAGCACAGAAAGAGCAGTTCTTC
NA	TRBV2	TRBJ2-1	TRBD2	CASRTGYLLAGGSSYNEQFF	TGTGCCAGCAGAACAGGGTACCTTCTAGCGGGGGGGAGCTCCTACAATGAGCAGTTCTTC
NA	TRBV7-2	TRBJ2-7	NA	CASSFLRAGYEQYF	TGTGCCAGCAGCTTTTTGAGAGCGGGCTACGAGCAGTACTTC
NA	TRBV5-1	TRBJ1-6	TRBD1	CASSGGTEHSPLHF	TGCGCCAGCAGCGGGGGGACAGAGCATTCACCCCTCCACTTT
NA	TRBV23-1	TRBJ2-4	NA	CASSPSREAKNIQYF	TGCGCCAGCAGTCCCAGCAGGGAAGCCAAAAACATTCAGTACTTC
few	TRBV28	TRBJ1-6	TRBD1	CASSWSRQGAYNSPLHF	TGTGCCAGCAGTTGGAGCCGACAGGGCGCGTATAATTCACCCCTCCACTTT